Listed below are T cell receptor beta chains from one sample, sequenced in a study of T cells in Graves' hyperthyroidism and ophthalmopathy. TCRdb re-analysed the multiplex PCR reads in MiXCR, keeping a single row per CDR3 protein. Here the sample spans some 580,000 distinct CDR3 sequences, around 15% being singletons. Material for sequencing was blood. These receptor sequences come from a woman in her thirties or forties with Graves' ophthalmopathy. CDR3s include the opening cysteine and the closing phenylalanine or tryptophan. Fields, in order: V gene, D gene, J gene, clone size, CDR3 DNA, CDR3 protein. The D gene is left open where the match is weak. Not every row has a clone size; where given, it reads once, few, many or a size class.

V gene: TRBV20-1
D gene: -
J gene: TRBJ2-7
clone size: many
CDR3 DNA: TGCAGTGCTAGGGTCCTAGACTACAGCTCCTACGAGCAGTACTTC
CDR3 protein: CSARVLDYSSYEQYF

V gene: TRBV4-1
D gene: TRBD1
J gene: TRBJ2-5
clone size: few
CDR3 DNA: TGCGCCAGCAGCCAGTTTAGACGGGACAGGGTCCAAGAGACCCAGTACTTC
CDR3 protein: CASSQFRRDRVQETQYF

V gene: TRBV5-6
D gene: TRBD1
J gene: TRBJ2-7
clone size: few
CDR3 DNA: TGTGCCAGCAGCTTGGAATCGGGACAGGGACTGTACGAGCAGTACTTC
CDR3 protein: CASSLESGQGLYEQYF

V gene: TRBV5-1
D gene: -
J gene: TRBJ2-1
clone size: many
CDR3 DNA: TGCGCCAGCAGCTTGGGCCAGGGAATCTACAATGAGCAGTTCTTC
CDR3 protein: CASSLGQGIYNEQFF

V gene: TRBV4-1
D gene: TRBD2
J gene: TRBJ2-7
clone size: -
CDR3 DNA: TGCGCCAGCAGCCAAGATCCAGGGACTACCTACTACGAGCAGTACTTC
CDR3 protein: CASSQDPGTTYYEQYF

V gene: TRBV3-1
D gene: -
J gene: TRBJ1-5
clone size: -
CDR3 DNA: TGTGCCAGCAGCCGTAGTGTGGACATTAATCAGCCCCAGCATTTT
CDR3 protein: CASSRSVDINQPQHF

V gene: TRBV20-1
D gene: -
J gene: TRBJ2-7
clone size: many
CDR3 DNA: TGCAGTGCTATCCGCGGGCTCTCCTACGAGCAGTACTTC
CDR3 protein: CSAIRGLSYEQYF

V gene: TRBV6-5
D gene: TRBD1
J gene: TRBJ1-1
clone size: few
CDR3 DNA: TGTGCCAGCAGTTACTCGACTCTAGACAGGGCGGCTTTCTTT
CDR3 protein: CASSYSTLDRAAFF

V gene: TRBV19
D gene: -
J gene: TRBJ1-1
clone size: few
CDR3 DNA: TGTGCCAGTAGTATTCCGGTGGGGAACACTGAAGCTTTCTTT
CDR3 protein: CASSIPVGNTEAFF

V gene: TRBV20-1
D gene: TRBD1
J gene: TRBJ2-7
clone size: -
CDR3 DNA: TGCAGTGCTTGTCCCGGGACAGTTGGGGTTGACTACGAGCAGTACTTC
CDR3 protein: CSACPGTVGVDYEQYF

V gene: TRBV2
D gene: TRBD1
J gene: TRBJ2-3
clone size: many
CDR3 DNA: TGTGCCACCTCCCGGGACAGAATTGGGCCAGATACGCAGTATTTT
CDR3 protein: CATSRDRIGPDTQYF

V gene: TRBV30
D gene: -
J gene: TRBJ1-2
clone size: many
CDR3 DNA: TGTGCCTGGAGTGTACCCGCCAGTACTAACTATGGCTACACCTTC
CDR3 protein: CAWSVPASTNYGYTF

V gene: TRBV28
D gene: TRBD2
J gene: TRBJ2-2
clone size: -
CDR3 DNA: TGTGCCAGCAGTTGGGGACTAGCGGGGAACACCGGGGAGCTGTTTTTT
CDR3 protein: CASSWGLAGNTGELFF

V gene: TRBV24-1
D gene: TRBD2
J gene: TRBJ2-3
clone size: -
CDR3 DNA: TGTGCCACCAGTGATCCGGGAGCGGGGGGGCCAAGAGATACGCAGTATTTT
CDR3 protein: CATSDPGAGGPRDTQYF

V gene: TRBV13
D gene: TRBD1
J gene: TRBJ2-7
clone size: -
CDR3 DNA: TGTGCCAGTTCGACAGGGGGAAACTACGAGCAGTACTTC
CDR3 protein: CASSTGGNYEQYF

V gene: TRBV5-1
D gene: -
J gene: TRBJ2-6
clone size: -
CDR3 DNA: TGCGCCAGCAGCTTCTTGGGGGGGCCCGGGGCCAACGTCCTGACTTTC
CDR3 protein: CASSFLGGPGANVLTF

V gene: TRBV3-1
D gene: -
J gene: TRBJ2-7
clone size: -
CDR3 DNA: TGTGCCAGCAGCCAATTAAACCCCTACGAGCAGTACTTC
CDR3 protein: CASSQLNPYEQYF

V gene: TRBV10-3
D gene: -
J gene: TRBJ1-1
clone size: -
CDR3 DNA: TGTGCCATCAGTGAGCAGGGCTCAACTGAAGCTTTCTTT
CDR3 protein: CAISEQGSTEAFF

V gene: TRBV20-1
D gene: -
J gene: TRBJ2-5
clone size: few
CDR3 DNA: TGCAGTGCTAGAGATCGGGTCCAAGAGACCCAGTACTTC
CDR3 protein: CSARDRVQETQYF

V gene: TRBV12-3/TRBV12-4
D gene: -
J gene: TRBJ1-3
clone size: -
CDR3 DNA: TGTGCCAGCAGGCGTTGGGACCCCTTGGGGGGAAACACCATATATTTT
CDR3 protein: CASRRWDPLGGNTIYF

V gene: TRBV4-2
D gene: -
J gene: TRBJ1-1
clone size: -
CDR3 DNA: TGTGCCAGCAGCCAAGGAACAGGAGTTATGAACACTGAAGCTTTCTTT
CDR3 protein: CASSQGTGVMNTEAFF

V gene: TRBV29-1
D gene: TRBD2
J gene: TRBJ2-7
clone size: many
CDR3 DNA: TGCAGCGTCGTGACCGGGAGGCACGAGCAGTACTTC
CDR3 protein: CSVVTGRHEQYF

V gene: TRBV19
D gene: -
J gene: TRBJ2-3
clone size: -
CDR3 DNA: TGTGCCAGTAGTATAGATGAGGCAGGGAGCACAGATACGCAGTATTTT
CDR3 protein: CASSIDEAGSTDTQYF

V gene: TRBV7-8
D gene: TRBD1
J gene: TRBJ1-5
clone size: few
CDR3 DNA: TGTGCCAGCAGCCCGGGGACAGGGAGGGATCAGCCCCAGCATTTT
CDR3 protein: CASSPGTGRDQPQHF

V gene: TRBV7-3
D gene: TRBD1
J gene: TRBJ2-5
clone size: -
CDR3 DNA: TGTGCCAGCAGCATAGGACAGGGTGAGACCCAGTACTTC
CDR3 protein: CASSIGQGETQYF

V gene: TRBV20-1
D gene: TRBD1
J gene: TRBJ1-5
clone size: many
CDR3 DNA: TGCAGTGCTAGAAAGACAGGGGTGGACAATCAGCCCCAGCATTTT
CDR3 protein: CSARKTGVDNQPQHF

V gene: TRBV15
D gene: -
J gene: TRBJ1-4
clone size: -
CDR3 DNA: TGTGCCACCAGCAGAGTTGGAGACTCAACTAATGAAAAACTGTTTTTT
CDR3 protein: CATSRVGDSTNEKLFF

V gene: TRBV11-2
D gene: -
J gene: TRBJ2-1
clone size: many
CDR3 DNA: TGTGCCAGCAGCTTAGAAGCGCTTGTTGAGCAGTTCTTC
CDR3 protein: CASSLEALVEQFF

V gene: TRBV6-5
D gene: -
J gene: TRBJ1-3
clone size: few
CDR3 DNA: TGTGCCAGCAGTTACTCGTTACCAGGGTCTGGAAACACCATATATTTT
CDR3 protein: CASSYSLPGSGNTIYF

V gene: TRBV5-1
D gene: TRBD2
J gene: TRBJ2-3
clone size: -
CDR3 DNA: TGCGCCAGCAGCGTCATAGCGGGGGGGCTGGGGGCTCGCACAGATACGCAGTATTTT
CDR3 protein: CASSVIAGGLGARTDTQYF

V gene: TRBV6-1
D gene: TRBD1
J gene: TRBJ2-1
clone size: few
CDR3 DNA: TGTGCCAGCAGTAACAGGGGGCTCTACAATGAGCAGTTCTTC
CDR3 protein: CASSNRGLYNEQFF

V gene: TRBV16
D gene: TRBD1
J gene: TRBJ2-7
clone size: -
CDR3 DNA: TGTGCCAGCAGCCAATCGGTGGGACAGGCAATCCACGAGCAGTACTTC
CDR3 protein: CASSQSVGQAIHEQYF

V gene: TRBV10-3
D gene: TRBD1
J gene: TRBJ2-1
clone size: -
CDR3 DNA: TGTGCCATCAGGAAGACCGGGACAGGAGATGAGCAGTTCTTC
CDR3 protein: CAIRKTGTGDEQFF

V gene: TRBV5-1
D gene: TRBD2
J gene: TRBJ2-1
clone size: many
CDR3 DNA: TGCGCCAGCGGATTACTGGCGGGGGGTCCTGTGGGTGAGCAGTTCTTC
CDR3 protein: CASGLLAGGPVGEQFF

V gene: TRBV20-1
D gene: -
J gene: TRBJ1-5
clone size: many
CDR3 DNA: TGCAGTGCTAGAGCGGCGGCGAACAATCAGCCCCAGCATTTT
CDR3 protein: CSARAAANNQPQHF

V gene: TRBV24-1
D gene: -
J gene: TRBJ2-6
clone size: few
CDR3 DNA: TGTGCCACCAGTGACTTCCGCAACGTCCTGACTTTC
CDR3 protein: CATSDFRNVLTF

V gene: TRBV6-2/TRBV6-3
D gene: -
J gene: TRBJ1-4
clone size: -
CDR3 DNA: TGTGCCAGCGGGGGAGCGGGGGGAGCAACTAATGAAAAACTGTTTTTT
CDR3 protein: CASGGAGGATNEKLFF

V gene: TRBV11-2
D gene: -
J gene: TRBJ2-7
clone size: many
CDR3 DNA: TGTGCCAGCAGCTTAAGGGCAGGGCAGCAATACGAGCAGTACTTC
CDR3 protein: CASSLRAGQQYEQYF

V gene: TRBV12-3/TRBV12-4
D gene: TRBD2
J gene: TRBJ2-7
clone size: many
CDR3 DNA: TGTGCCAGCAGCTCCACTAGCGGTAGTTCCTACGAGCAGTACTTC
CDR3 protein: CASSSTSGSSYEQYF

V gene: TRBV20-1
D gene: -
J gene: TRBJ2-7
clone size: -
CDR3 DNA: TGCAGTGCTAGACCGGACTTAGGGGCATACGAGCAGTACTTC
CDR3 protein: CSARPDLGAYEQYF

V gene: TRBV4-1
D gene: TRBD1
J gene: TRBJ1-4
clone size: once
CDR3 DNA: TGCGCCAGCAGCCGGGGGACAGGGGCTGGAAAACTGTTTTTT
CDR3 protein: CASSRGTGAGKLFF

V gene: TRBV9
D gene: -
J gene: TRBJ2-7
clone size: -
CDR3 DNA: TGTGCCAGCAGCCAGGAGACCTCCTACGAGCAGTACTTC
CDR3 protein: CASSQETSYEQYF

V gene: TRBV20-1
D gene: -
J gene: TRBJ1-2
clone size: -
CDR3 DNA: TGCAGTGCTAGACCGGCTGACGCCTACACCTTC
CDR3 protein: CSARPADAYTF

V gene: TRBV4-1
D gene: TRBD1
J gene: TRBJ1-1
clone size: few
CDR3 DNA: TGCGCCAGCAGCCAACAACTCGGACAGGGCCTCACAGCCGCAGGCCCAAGGTCCTCAGCTTTCTTT
CDR3 protein: CASSQQLGQGLTAAGPRSSAFF

V gene: TRBV27
D gene: -
J gene: TRBJ2-5
clone size: many
CDR3 DNA: TGTGCCAGCAGTTTTTCGAGGCAAGAGACCCAGTACTTC
CDR3 protein: CASSFSRQETQYF

V gene: TRBV7-9
D gene: -
J gene: TRBJ2-7
clone size: -
CDR3 DNA: TGTGCCAGCAGCTTATCGGACAGAGCCTACGAGCAGTACTTC
CDR3 protein: CASSLSDRAYEQYF

V gene: TRBV10-3
D gene: TRBD1
J gene: TRBJ1-3
clone size: -
CDR3 DNA: TGTGCCATCAGTGCGGGACAGGGATACTCTGGAAACACCATATATTTT
CDR3 protein: CAISAGQGYSGNTIYF

V gene: TRBV28
D gene: TRBD2
J gene: TRBJ2-7
clone size: many
CDR3 DNA: TGTGCCAGCAGTTTATTTGGTGAGCGGGAGGCTTACGAGCAGTACTTC
CDR3 protein: CASSLFGEREAYEQYF